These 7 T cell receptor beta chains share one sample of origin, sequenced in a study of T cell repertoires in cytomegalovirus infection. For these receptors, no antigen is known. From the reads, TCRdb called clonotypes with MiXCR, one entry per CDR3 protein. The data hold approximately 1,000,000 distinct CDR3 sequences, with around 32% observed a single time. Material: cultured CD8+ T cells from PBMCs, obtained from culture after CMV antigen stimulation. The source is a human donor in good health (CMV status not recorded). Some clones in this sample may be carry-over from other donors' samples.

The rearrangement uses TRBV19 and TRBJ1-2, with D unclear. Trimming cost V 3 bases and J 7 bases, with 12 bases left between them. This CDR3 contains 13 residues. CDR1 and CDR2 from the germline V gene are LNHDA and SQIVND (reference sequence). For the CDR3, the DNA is TGTGCCAGTAGTATTTCGGGGAATTCTGGCTACACCTTC. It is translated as CASSISGNSGYTF. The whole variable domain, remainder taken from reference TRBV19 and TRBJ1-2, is DGGITQSPKYLFRKEGQNVTLSCEQNLNHDAMYWYRQDPGQGLRLIYYSQIVNDFQKGDIAEGYSVSREKKESFPLTVTSAQKNPTAFYLCASSISGNSGYTFGSGTRLTVV.

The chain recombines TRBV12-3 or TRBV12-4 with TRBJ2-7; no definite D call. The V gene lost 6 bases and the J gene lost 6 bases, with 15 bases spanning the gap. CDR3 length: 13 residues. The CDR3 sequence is CASSPKPWGEQYF. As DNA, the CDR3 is TGTGCCAGCAGCCCTAAACCTTGGGGCGAGCAGTACTTC.

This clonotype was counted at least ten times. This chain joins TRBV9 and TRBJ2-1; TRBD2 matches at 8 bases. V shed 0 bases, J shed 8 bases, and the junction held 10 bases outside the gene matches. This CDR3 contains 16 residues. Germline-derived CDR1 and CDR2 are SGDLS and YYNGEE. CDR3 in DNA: TGTGCCAGCAGCGTAGTAGGGTTGGGTAGCGGGGATGAGCAGTTCTTC. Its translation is CASSVVGLGSGDEQFF. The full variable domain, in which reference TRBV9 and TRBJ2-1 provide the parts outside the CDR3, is DSGVTQTPKHLITATGQRVTLRCSPRSGDLSVYWYQQSLDQGLQFLIQYYNGEERAKGNILERFSAQQFPDLHSELNLSSLELGDSALYFCASSVVGLGSGDEQFFGPGTRLTVL.

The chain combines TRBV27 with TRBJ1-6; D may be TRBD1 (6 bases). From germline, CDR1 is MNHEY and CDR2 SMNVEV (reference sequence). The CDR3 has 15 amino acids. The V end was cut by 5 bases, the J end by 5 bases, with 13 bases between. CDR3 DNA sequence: TGTGCCAGCAGTCCCCAGGGGCCCAATAATTCACCCCTCCACTTT. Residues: CASSPQGPNNSPLHF.

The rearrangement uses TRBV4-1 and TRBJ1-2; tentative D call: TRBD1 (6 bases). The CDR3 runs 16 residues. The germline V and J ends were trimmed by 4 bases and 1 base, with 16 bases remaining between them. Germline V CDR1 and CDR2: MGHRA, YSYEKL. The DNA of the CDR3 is TGCGCCAGCAGCCTCCTACAGGGACGGGGTAACTATGGCTACACCTTC. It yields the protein CASSLLQGRGNYGYTF.

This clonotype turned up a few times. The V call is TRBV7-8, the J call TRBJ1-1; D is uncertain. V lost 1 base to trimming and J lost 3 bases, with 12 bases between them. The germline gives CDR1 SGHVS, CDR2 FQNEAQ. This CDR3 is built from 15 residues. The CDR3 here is CASSLGARGDTEAFF. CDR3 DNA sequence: TGTGCCAGCAGCTTAGGGGCCCGAGGAGACACTGAAGCTTTCTTT.

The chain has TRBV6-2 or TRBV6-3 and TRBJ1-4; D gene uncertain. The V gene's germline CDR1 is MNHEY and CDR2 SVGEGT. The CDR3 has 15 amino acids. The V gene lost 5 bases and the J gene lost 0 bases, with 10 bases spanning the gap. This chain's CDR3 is CASSNPRATNEKLFF. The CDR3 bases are TGTGCCAGCAGTAATCCCCGTGCAACTAATGAAAAACTGTTTTTT.